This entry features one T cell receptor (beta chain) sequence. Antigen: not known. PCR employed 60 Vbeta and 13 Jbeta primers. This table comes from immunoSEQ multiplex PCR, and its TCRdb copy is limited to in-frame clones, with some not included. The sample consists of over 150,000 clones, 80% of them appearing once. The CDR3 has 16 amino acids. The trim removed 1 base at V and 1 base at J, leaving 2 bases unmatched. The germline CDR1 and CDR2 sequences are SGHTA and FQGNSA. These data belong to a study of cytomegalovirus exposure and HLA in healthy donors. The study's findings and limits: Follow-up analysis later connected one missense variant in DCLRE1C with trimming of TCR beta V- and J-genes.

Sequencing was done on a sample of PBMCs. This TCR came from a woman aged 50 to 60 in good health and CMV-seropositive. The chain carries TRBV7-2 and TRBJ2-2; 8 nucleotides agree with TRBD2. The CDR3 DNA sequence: TGTGCCAGCAGCTTAGGACTAGCGATGAACACCGGGGAGCTGTTTTTT. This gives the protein CASSLGLAMNTGELFF.